This T cell receptor (beta chain) emerged from a study of cytomegalovirus exposure and HLA in healthy donors (TCRdb year 2017). With respect to the entire study: A later analysis indicated that the 130 or so validation repertoires were generated on the platform also employed for the 666 repertoires of the first cohort. The study aimed to test whether cataloging public T cell receptors could reveal signatures of past pathogen exposure. The study combined high-throughput TCR immunosequencing, statistical association of individual TCRs with disease status, and machine learning to predict cytomegalovirus infection status. A separate validation cohort of 100 to 150 different subjects was used in addition to the 666-subject first cohort. The full study reports these points: Subsequent analysis determined that TCRs grouped into clusters in the first cohort also showed a tendency toward co-occurrence across the roughly 120 validation repertoires, and 94% of cluster scores exceeded 0. It was suggested by the authors that the approach could potentially be generalized to other disease states and immunological phenotypes. The study gave a list of 150 to 200 TCR beta chains associated with cytomegalovirus. Most TCR sequences were seen in very few donors, while some public TCRs were found in many individuals. A later analysis lacked HLA typing for the validation cohort, so it scored co-occurrence in that cohort across all 130 or so repertoires. Cytomegalovirus status was reported to be diagnosed by the classifier with high specificity and sensitivity in both the original and validation cohorts. In vitro tests confirmed that three of the cytomegalovirus-associated TCR beta chains recognize cytomegalovirus antigens.

Library preparation was by the immunoSEQ multiplex PCR assay. Turning to the authors' computational methods: A statistical classification framework was developed to diagnose cytomegalovirus status using the catalog of TCR beta chain sequences. TCRdb stores this immuneACCESS table with in-frame sequences only. Part of the clones is absent; in the studies checked, under half of the shortfall reflects unresolved V genes, and no reason is known for the rest. V and J calls and clone size are as listed in that table; D and trimming were resolved from the DNA. The sample profile shows about 150,000 clones; 75% to 90% of them were found once. The ten most abundant clones make up about a fifth of the sample. For this clone: This clone's antigen is unknown. No much larger clone is present one base from it, and per-base qualities are unavailable.

The donors belonged to the validation cohort of about 130 subjects, which was separate from the approximately 610-subject first cohort. The source is a man in his late teens or twenties in good health and CMV-seropositive. The material sequenced was PBMCs.

CDR3 loop: CASSIGGGKETQYF. At the DNA level, the sequence is TGTGCCAGTAGTATAGGTGGCGGCAAAGAGACCCAGTACTTC. This sequence uses TRBV19 and TRBJ2-5, with the D gene uncertain. From the germline V gene (reference sequence), CDR1 is LNHDA and CDR2 is SQIVND. Trimming removed 1 base from V and 3 bases from J, leaving 9 bases between the germline ends. Its CDR3 holds 14 amino acids, cysteine through phenylalanine. Only the CDR3 region is kept as DNA, spanning 42 bases read in frame from base 1.